This T cell receptor (beta chain) was documented in a study of cytomegalovirus exposure and HLA in healthy donors. Overall study findings and caveats: Trimming of TCR beta V- and J-genes showed a link, identified in a later analysis, to a missense DCLRE1C variant.

CDR1 SQVTM and CDR2 ANQGSEA come from the germline V gene. This CDR3 has 17 residues. V shed 4 bases, J shed 5 bases, and the junction held 8 bases outside the gene matches. As concerns this clone: The target antigen is unknown.

Amplification used 60 Vbeta primers and 13 Jbeta primers. Clones were sequenced by immunoSEQ multiplex PCR, and TCRdb holds only the in-frame ones, with some missing. The sample contains 200,000 to 250,000 clones, around four fifths of which appear only once. Specimen: PBMCs. The clonotype originates from a boy aged 5-17 years in good health and CMV-seronegative. This rearrangement joins TRBV29-1 to TRBJ2-1; 16 bases are a match to TRBD2. The CDR3 DNA is TGCAGCGTTGGAGGGGGACTAGCGGGGGGGTTACACAATGAGCAGTTCTTC. This codes for CSVGGGLAGGLHNEQFF.